This passage covers 11 T cell receptor beta chains from one sample sequenced in a study of T-cell reconstitution after alpha-beta-depleted transplantation in children. Unique molecular identifiers were built into the TCRbeta library. TCRdb reanalysed the PCR reads using MiXCR and keeps one entry per CDR3 protein. Of almost 600,000 distinct CDR3 sequences in the sample, 25% to 30% are singletons; the top ten hold about a third. Source: PBMCs, taken before TCRalphabeta/CD19-depleted stem cell transplant. The receptor source for this set is a boy in the first two years of life with Wiskott-Aldrich syndrome, due to receive a stem cell transplant.

The chain recombines TRBV20-1 with TRBJ1-1, with TRBD1 matching over 7 bases. Germline CDR1 and CDR2: DFQATT and SNEGSKA (reference sequence). The length of the CDR3 is 13 residues. The junction had 5 bases not matched to a gene; V was cut back by 3 bases and J by 4 bases. CDR3: CSASKRQGTEAFF. CDR3 nucleotides: TGCAGTGCTAGCAAACGACAGGGCACTGAAGCTTTCTTT.

This chain uses TRBV5-1 with TRBJ2-5, with TRBD2 matching 9 bases. J gave up 5 bases and V 0 bases, and 8 bases lay outside the gene matches. The CDR3 is made up of 16 amino acids. Germline loops: CDR1 SGHRS, CDR2 YFSETQ. The CDR3 coding sequence is TGCGCCAGCAGCTTGGCGGTAGCGGGAGATGCGGAGACCCAGTACTTC. This translates into CASSLAVAGDAETQYF.

A few counts support this clonotype. The chain joins TRBV4-1 to TRBJ2-7; D is perhaps TRBD1 (5 bases). This CDR3 is 15 amino acids long. CDR1 MGHRA and CDR2 YSYEKL come from the germline V gene. V was cut by 0 bases and J by 4 bases, with 13 bases left in between. CDR3 sequence reads: CASSQDDRYLYEQYF. The CDR3 region has the DNA TGCGCCAGCAGCCAAGACGACAGATATCTTTACGAGCAGTACTTC.

This clonotype was observed a handful of times. The chain employs TRBV5-1 and TRBJ2-3, with D possibly being TRBD2 (6 bases). Between the trimmed V and J ends, which lost 1 base and 3 bases, there was a span of 9 bases. The CDR3 spans 14 residues. Germline assignment: CDR1 SGHRS and CDR2 YFSETQ. This chain's CDR3 is CASSLRTTTDTQYF. The CDR3 nucleotides read TGCGCCAGCAGCTTGAGGACTACAACAGATACGCAGTATTTT.

This clonotype was counted a few times. The chain carries TRBV5-1 and TRBJ2-3; 7 nucleotides align to TRBD1. This CDR3 is 15 amino acids long. V gave up 1 base and J gave up 3 bases; unmatched junction bases: 5. Germline loops: CDR1 SGHRS, CDR2 YFSETQ. The CDR3 DNA sequence: TGCGCCAGCAGCTTGACAGGGGCAGCAACAGATACGCAGTATTTT. Its translation is CASSLTGAATDTQYF. Using reference TRBV5-1 and TRBJ2-3 for the parts outside the CDR3, the full variable domain is KAGVTQTPRYLIKTRGQQVTLSCSPISGHRSVSWYQQTPGQGLQFLFEYFSETQRNKGNFPGRFSGRQFSNSRSEMNVSTLELGDSALYLCASSLTGAATDTQYFGPGTRLTVL.

This clonotype has more than one count but fewer than ten. This chain uses TRBV9 with TRBJ2-1; D uncertain. The CDR3 extends over 13 amino acids. The V gene's germline CDR1 is SGDLS and CDR2 YYNGEE. Trimming removed 0 bases from V and 3 bases from J, with 4 bases in between. Written as DNA, the CDR3 is TGTGCCAGCAGCGTAGCTTACTACAATGAGCAGTTCTTC. Its protein is CASSVAYYNEQFF. Filled out from reference TRBV9 and TRBJ2-1, the complete variable domain reads DSGVTQTPKHLITATGQRVTLRCSPRSGDLSVYWYQQSLDQGLQFLIQYYNGEERAKGNILERFSAQQFPDLHSELNLSSLELGDSALYFCASSVAYYNEQFFGPGTRLTVL.

The chain employs TRBV6-2 or TRBV6-3 and TRBJ2-1; 9 bases agree with TRBD1. The CDR3 is 16 amino acids. Per the germline V gene, CDR1 is MNHEY and CDR2 is SVGEGT. V gave up 7 bases and J gave up 0 bases; unmatched junction bases: 7. The CDR3 is CASINRGPSSYNEQFF. CDR3 DNA: TGTGCCAGCATTAACAGGGGGCCAAGCTCCTACAATGAGCAGTTCTTC.

The chain combines TRBV12-3 or TRBV12-4 with TRBJ1-5; TRBD1 matches 9 bases. CDR3 size: 17 residues. V dropped 4 bases and J dropped 3; count of bases not matched to a gene: 10. This CDR3 is CASSSQYRGRHNQPQHF. CDR3 nucleotide sequence: TGTGCCAGCAGTTCCCAGTACAGGGGGCGACACAATCAGCCCCAGCATTTT.

The sample holds a few counts of this clonotype. The chain combines TRBV14 with TRBJ1-1, with no clear D. CDR3 size: 13 residues. Germline lookup yields CDR1 SGHDN and CDR2 FVKESK. V gave up 5 bases and J gave up 0 bases, with 7 bases separating them. Here the CDR3 DNA reads TGTGCCAGCAGCTGGATTATGAACACTGAAGCTTTCTTT. Amino acids: CASSWIMNTEAFF.

This clonotype turned up a few times. V gene TRBV15 combines with J gene TRBJ2-1, with TRBD1 matching over 8 bases. V was pared by 4 bases and J by 3 bases, with 5 bases of the junction left unmatched. Germline CDR1 is LNHNV and CDR2 is YYDKDF (reference sequence). CDR3 length: 15 amino acids. Here the CDR3 DNA reads TGTGCCACCAGCACCCGGGACAGGCGCTACAATGAGCAGTTCTTC. As protein: CATSTRDRRYNEQFF.

This clonotype was recorded a few times. The chain carries TRBV7-8 and TRBJ1-5; D is ambiguous. The CDR3 is 16 residues long. The V gene's germline CDR1 is SGHVS and CDR2 FQNEAQ. V was cut by 5 bases and J by 0 bases, with 14 bases left in between. This CDR3 is CASSPRPTASNQPQHF. Written as DNA, the CDR3 is TGTGCCAGCAGCCCACGACCGACGGCTAGCAATCAGCCCCAGCATTTT.